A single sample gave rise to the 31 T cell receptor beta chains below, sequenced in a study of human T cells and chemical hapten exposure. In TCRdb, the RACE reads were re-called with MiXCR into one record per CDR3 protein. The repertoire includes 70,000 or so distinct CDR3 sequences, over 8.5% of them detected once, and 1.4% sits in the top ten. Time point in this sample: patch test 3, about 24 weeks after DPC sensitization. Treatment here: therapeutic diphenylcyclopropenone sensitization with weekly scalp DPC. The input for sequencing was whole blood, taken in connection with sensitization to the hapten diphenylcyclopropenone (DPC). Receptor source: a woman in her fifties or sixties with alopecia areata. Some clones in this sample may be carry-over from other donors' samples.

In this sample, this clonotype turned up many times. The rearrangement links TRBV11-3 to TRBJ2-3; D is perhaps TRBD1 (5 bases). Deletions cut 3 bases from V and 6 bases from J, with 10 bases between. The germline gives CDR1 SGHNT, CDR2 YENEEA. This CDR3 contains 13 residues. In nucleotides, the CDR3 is TGTGCCAGCAGCTTTCTAGGGGCGGATACGCAGTATTTT. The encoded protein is CASSFLGADTQYF.

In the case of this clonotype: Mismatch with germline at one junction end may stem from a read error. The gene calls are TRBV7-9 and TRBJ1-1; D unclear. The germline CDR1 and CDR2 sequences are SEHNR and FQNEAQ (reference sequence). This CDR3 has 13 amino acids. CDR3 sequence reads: CAGSKRENTEAFF. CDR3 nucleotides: TGTGCCGGCAGCAAGCGGGAGAACACTGAAGCTTTCTTT.

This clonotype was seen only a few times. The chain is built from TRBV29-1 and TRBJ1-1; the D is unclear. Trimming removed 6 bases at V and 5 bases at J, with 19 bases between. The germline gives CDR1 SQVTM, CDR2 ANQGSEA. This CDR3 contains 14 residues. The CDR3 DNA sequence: TGCAGCGTCGGGCCCGGTCAGGCGGTGACTGAAGCTTTCTTT. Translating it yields CSVGPGQAVTEAFF.

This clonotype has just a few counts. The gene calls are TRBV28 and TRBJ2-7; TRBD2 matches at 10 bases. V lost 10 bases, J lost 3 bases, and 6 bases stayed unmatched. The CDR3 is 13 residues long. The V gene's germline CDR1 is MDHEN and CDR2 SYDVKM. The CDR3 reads CATTGTSDYEQYF. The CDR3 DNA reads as TGTGCCACTACCGGGACTAGCGACTACGAGCAGTACTTC.

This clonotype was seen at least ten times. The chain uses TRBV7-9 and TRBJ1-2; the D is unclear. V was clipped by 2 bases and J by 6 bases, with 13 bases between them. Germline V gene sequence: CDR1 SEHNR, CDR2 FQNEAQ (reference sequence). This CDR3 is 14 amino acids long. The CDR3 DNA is TGTGCCAGCAGCTTACCGGCCGGCGGCCATGGCTACACCTTC. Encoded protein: CASSLPAGGHGYTF.

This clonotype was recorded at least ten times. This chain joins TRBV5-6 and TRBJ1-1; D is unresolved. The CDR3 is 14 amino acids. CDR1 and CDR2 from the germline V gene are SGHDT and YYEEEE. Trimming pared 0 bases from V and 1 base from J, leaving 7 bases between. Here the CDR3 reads CASSLVPPNTEAFF. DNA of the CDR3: TGTGCCAGCAGCTTGGTCCCCCCGAACACTGAAGCTTTCTTT. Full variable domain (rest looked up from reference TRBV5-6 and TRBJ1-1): DAGVTQSPTHLIKTRGQQVTLRCSPKSGHDTVSWYQQALGQGPQFIFQYYEEEERQRGNFPDRFSGHQFPNYSSELNVNALLLGDSALYLCASSLVPPNTEAFFGQGTRLTVV.

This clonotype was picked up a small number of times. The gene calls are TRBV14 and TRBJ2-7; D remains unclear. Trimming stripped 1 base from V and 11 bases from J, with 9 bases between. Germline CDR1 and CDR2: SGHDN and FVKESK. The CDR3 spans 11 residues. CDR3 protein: CASSQGTGKYF. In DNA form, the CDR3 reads TGTGCCAGCAGCCAAGGAACCGGCAAGTACTTC.

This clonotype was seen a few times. The CDR3 here is CSAPGLAGGGPDTQYF. CDR3 bases: TGCAGTGCCCCAGGCCTAGCGGGAGGGGGCCCAGATACGCAGTATTTT. The rearrangement links TRBV20-1 to TRBJ2-3; 12 bases fit TRBD2. The V segment lost 6 bases and the J segment 4 bases; nucleotides outside the gene matches: 11. Germline-derived CDR1 and CDR2 are DFQATT and SNEGSKA (reference sequence). CDR3 length: 16 amino acids.

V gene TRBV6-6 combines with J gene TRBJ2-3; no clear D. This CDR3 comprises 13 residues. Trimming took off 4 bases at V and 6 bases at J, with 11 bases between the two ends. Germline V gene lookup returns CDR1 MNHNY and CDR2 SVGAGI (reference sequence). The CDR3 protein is CASSFGPADTQYF. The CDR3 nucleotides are TGTGCCAGCAGTTTTGGACCAGCTGATACGCAGTATTTT.

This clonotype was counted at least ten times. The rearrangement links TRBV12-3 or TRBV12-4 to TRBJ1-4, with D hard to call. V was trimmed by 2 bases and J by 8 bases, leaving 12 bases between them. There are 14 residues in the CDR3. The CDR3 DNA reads TGTGCCAGCAGTTTACCCCCAGTTTCCGAAAAACTGTTTTTT. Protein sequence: CASSLPPVSEKLFF.

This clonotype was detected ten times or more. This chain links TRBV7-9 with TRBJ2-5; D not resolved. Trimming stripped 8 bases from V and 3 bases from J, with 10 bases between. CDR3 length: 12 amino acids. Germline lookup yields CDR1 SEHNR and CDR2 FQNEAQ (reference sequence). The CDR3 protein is CASQSLEETQYF. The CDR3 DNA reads TGTGCCAGCCAGTCGTTGGAAGAGACCCAGTACTTC.

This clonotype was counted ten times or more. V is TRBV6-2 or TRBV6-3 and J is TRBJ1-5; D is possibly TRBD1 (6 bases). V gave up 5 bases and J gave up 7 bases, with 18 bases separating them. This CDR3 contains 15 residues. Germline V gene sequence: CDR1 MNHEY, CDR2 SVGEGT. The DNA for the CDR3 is TGTGCCAGCAGTCTAACAGGGTTAGTCTCCCAGCCCCAGCATTTT. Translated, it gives CASSLTGLVSQPQHF.

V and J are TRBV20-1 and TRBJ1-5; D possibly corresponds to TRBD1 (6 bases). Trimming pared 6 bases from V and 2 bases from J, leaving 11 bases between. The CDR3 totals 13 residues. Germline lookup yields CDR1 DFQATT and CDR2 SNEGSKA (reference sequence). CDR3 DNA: TGCAGTGCCCCATGGACAGGCAATCAGCCCCAGCATTTT. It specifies CSAPWTGNQPQHF.

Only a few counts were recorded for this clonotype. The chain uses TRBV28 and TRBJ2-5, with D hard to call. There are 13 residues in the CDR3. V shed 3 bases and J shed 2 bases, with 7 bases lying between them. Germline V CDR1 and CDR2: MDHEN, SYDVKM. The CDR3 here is CASSFVRQETQYF. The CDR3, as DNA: TGTGCCAGCAGTTTTGTTAGGCAAGAGACCCAGTACTTC.

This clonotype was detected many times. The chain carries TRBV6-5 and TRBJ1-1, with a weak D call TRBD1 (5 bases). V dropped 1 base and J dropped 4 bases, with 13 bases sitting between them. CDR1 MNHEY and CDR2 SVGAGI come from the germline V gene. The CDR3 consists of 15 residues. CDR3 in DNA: TGTGCCAGCAGTTACTGGCGTCAGGGCGTCACTGAAGCTTTCTTT. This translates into CASSYWRQGVTEAFF.

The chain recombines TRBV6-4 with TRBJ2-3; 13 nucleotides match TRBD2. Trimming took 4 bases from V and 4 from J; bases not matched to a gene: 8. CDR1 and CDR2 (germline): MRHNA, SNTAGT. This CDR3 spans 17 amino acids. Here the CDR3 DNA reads TGTGCCAGCAGTGGCCCCCCCGGGACTAGCGGGGCAGATACGCAGTATTTT. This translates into CASSGPPGTSGADTQYF.

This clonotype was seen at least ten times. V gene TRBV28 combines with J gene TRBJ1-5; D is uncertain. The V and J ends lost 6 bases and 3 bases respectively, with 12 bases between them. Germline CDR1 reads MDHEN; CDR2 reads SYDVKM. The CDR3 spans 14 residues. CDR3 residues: CASSVDKPNQPQHF. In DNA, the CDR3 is TGTGCCAGCAGCGTCGACAAACCCAATCAGCCCCAGCATTTT.

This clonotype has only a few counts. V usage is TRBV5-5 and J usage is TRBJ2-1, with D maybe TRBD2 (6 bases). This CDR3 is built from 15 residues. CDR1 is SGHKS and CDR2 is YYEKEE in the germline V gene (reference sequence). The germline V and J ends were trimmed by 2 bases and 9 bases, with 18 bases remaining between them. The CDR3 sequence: CASSFILAPGGEQFF. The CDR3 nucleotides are TGTGCCAGCAGCTTCATTCTAGCGCCTGGGGGTGAGCAGTTCTTC. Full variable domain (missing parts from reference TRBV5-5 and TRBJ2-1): DAGVTQSPTHLIKTRGQQVTLRCSPISGHKSVSWYQQVLGQGPQFIFQYYEKEERGRGNFPDRFSARQFPNYSSELNVNALLLGDSALYLCASSFILAPGGEQFFGPGTRLTVL.

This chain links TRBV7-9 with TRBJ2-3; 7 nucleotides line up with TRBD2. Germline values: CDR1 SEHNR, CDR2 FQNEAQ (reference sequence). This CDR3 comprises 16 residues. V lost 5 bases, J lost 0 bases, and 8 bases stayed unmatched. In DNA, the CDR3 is TGTGCCAGCAGCCCAGAGCGGACTAGTAGCACAGATACGCAGTATTTT. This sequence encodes CASSPERTSSTDTQYF.

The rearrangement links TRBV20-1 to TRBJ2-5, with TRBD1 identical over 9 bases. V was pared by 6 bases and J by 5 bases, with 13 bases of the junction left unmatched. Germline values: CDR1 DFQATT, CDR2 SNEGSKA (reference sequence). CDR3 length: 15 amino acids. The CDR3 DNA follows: TGCAGTGCCCCCTCGCGGACAGGGGTTCAGGAGACCCAGTACTTC. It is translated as CSAPSRTGVQETQYF.

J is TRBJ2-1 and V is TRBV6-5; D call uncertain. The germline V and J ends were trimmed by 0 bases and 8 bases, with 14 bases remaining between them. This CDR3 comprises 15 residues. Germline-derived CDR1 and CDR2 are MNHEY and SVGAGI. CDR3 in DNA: TGTGCCAGCAGTTACTCAATTGTAGGAGCCGATGAGCAGTTCTTC. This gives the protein CASSYSIVGADEQFF.

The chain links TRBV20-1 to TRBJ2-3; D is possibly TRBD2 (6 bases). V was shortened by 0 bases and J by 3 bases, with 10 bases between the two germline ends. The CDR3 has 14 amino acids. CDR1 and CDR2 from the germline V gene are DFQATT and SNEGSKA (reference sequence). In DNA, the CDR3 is TGCAGTGCTAGAGACCCGACTAGGACAGATACGCAGTATTTT. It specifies CSARDPTRTDTQYF.

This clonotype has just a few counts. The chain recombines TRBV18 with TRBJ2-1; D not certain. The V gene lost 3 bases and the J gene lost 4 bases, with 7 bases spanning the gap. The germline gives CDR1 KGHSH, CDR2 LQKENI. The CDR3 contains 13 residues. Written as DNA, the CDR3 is TGTGCCAGCTCACCTACGTTTTACAATGAGCAGTTCTTC. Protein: CASSPTFYNEQFF.

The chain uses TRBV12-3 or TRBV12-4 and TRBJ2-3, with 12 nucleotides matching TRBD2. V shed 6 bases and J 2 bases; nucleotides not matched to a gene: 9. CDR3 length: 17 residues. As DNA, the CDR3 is TGTGCCAGCAGCCATGGACTAGCGGGGTGGATCACAGATACGCAGTATTTT. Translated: CASSHGLAGWITDTQYF.

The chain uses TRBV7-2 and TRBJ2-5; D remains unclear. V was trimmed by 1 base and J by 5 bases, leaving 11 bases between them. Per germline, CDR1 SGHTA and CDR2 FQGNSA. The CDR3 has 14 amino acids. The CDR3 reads CASSLESRLETQYF. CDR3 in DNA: TGTGCCAGCAGCTTAGAATCTAGATTGGAGACCCAGTACTTC.

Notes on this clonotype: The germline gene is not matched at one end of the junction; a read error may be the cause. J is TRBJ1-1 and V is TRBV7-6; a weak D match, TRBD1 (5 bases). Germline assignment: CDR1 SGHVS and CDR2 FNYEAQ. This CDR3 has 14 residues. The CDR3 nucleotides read TGTGCCAGCAGCCCATTCGCAGGGCACACTGAAGCTTCCTTT. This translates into CASSPFAGHTEASF.

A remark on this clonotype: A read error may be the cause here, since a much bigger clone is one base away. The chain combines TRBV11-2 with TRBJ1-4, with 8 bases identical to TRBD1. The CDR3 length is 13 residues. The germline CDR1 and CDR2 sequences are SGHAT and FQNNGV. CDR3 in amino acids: CVSSGYRGSKLFF. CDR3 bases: TGTGTCAGCAGCGGGTACAGGGGGTCAAAACTGTTTTTT. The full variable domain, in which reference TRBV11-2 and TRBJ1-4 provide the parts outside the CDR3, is EAGVAQSPRYKIIEKRQSVAFWCNPISGHATLYWYQQILGQGPKLLIQFQNNGVVDDSQLPKDRFSAERLKGVDSTLKIQPAKLEDSAVYLCVSSGYRGSKLFFGSGTQLSVL.

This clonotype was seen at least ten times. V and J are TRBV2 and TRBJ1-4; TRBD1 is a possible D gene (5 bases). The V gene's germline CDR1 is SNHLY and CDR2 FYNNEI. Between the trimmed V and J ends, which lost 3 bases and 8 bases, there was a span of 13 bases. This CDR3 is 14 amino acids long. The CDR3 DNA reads TGTGCCAGCAGTGATGTTGGAGCAGGGGAAAAACTGTTTTTT. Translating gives CASSDVGAGEKLFF.

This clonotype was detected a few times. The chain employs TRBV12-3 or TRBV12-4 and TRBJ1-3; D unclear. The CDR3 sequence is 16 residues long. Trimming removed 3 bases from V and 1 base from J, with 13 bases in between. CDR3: CASSFSTSLSGNTIYF. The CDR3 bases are TGTGCCAGCAGTTTCTCAACTTCCTTATCTGGAAACACCATATATTTT.

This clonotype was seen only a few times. CDR3 sequence (DNA): TGTGCCAGCAGCTTAGAGTACATGAACACTGAAGCTTTCTTT. It specifies CASSLEYMNTEAFF. The chain employs TRBV7-2 and TRBJ1-1; no definite D call. CDR1 and CDR2 from the germline V gene are SGHTA and FQGNSA. This CDR3 has 14 amino acids. Trimming removed 1 base from V and 0 bases from J, with 6 bases in between.

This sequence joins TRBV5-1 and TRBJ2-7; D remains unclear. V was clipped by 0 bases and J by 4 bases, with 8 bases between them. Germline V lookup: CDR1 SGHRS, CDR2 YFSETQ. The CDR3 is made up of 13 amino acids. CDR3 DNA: TGCGCCAGCAGCTTGGGACGGCAGTACGAGCAGTACTTC. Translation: CASSLGRQYEQYF. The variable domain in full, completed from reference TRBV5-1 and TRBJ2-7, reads KAGVTQTPRYLIKTRGQQVTLSCSPISGHRSVSWYQQTPGQGLQFLFEYFSETQRNKGNFPGRFSGRQFSNSRSEMNVSTLELGDSALYLCASSLGRQYEQYFGPGTRLTVT.